This is a list of T cell receptor beta chains from one sample in a study of cytomegalovirus exposure and HLA in healthy donors. TCRdb's table, derived via immunoSEQ multiplex PCR, lists solely in-frame clones and lacks some. The sample has some 120,000 clones; around three quarters are singletons. The sequenced sample was PBMCs. Receptors originate from a male donor in good health and CMV-seronegative. Both conserved end residues are part of each CDR3.

V gene	CDR3 protein
TRBV29-1	CSVGGGTYTYEQYF
TRBV7-9	CASTPLSSYEQYF
TRBV19	CASSKLPTGPVNTEAFF
TRBV7-2	CASSLRGWADQYF
TRBV6-6	CASSPGLAGPNEQFF
TRBV7-2	CASSEGGPTRGTEAFF
TRBV2	CAGSDRETGELFF
TRBV11-2	CASSSNRGVWEQYF
TRBV6-4	CASSPGTGENQPQHF
TRBV5-6	CASSRTGGAWQPQHF
TRBV7-9	CASSAHFYEQYF
TRBV18	CASSTGSNQPQHF
TRBV9	CASSVGSHRGPTYEQYF
TRBV5-4	CASSLGTMTSVNEQFF
TRBV6-5	CASSSPGQTYEQYF
TRBV6-1	CASRRPLLAKNSQYF
TRBV5-5	CASSFRTGAQPQHF
TRBV6-6	CASRRVYEQYF
TRBV7-2	CASSLTGGNQPQHF
TRBV11-2	CASSLVAGAYGYTF
TRBV30	CAWAGTSSYEQYF
TRBV9	CASSADRRNYEQYF
TRBV7-9	CSSGRTGIETQYF
TRBV6-5	CASSSAPSVAQYF
TRBV11-2	CASSRGQGRSYEQYF
TRBV4-2	CASSQIAGGPPEQYF